The source of this T cell receptor (beta chain) is a study of CD8+CD57+ T cells in acquired aplastic anemia. This clonotype was seen repeatedly, ten times or more. Genomic DNA was employed as the template in profiling TCR beta VDJ and CDR3. TCRdb called the reads again in MiXCR, with one record for every CDR3 protein. Seen here are a few hundred thousand distinct CDR3 sequences, 45% to 70% observed once, and the top ten hold 8%. This CDR3 is built from 17 residues. Germline assignment: CDR1 SGHTA and CDR2 FQGNSA. The V gene end was trimmed by 0 bases and the J gene end by 3 bases; junction bases not matched to a gene: 7.

The source of this sequence is a human donor with severe aplastic anemia or a healthy control (not recorded which). The chain joins TRBV7-2 to TRBJ2-5, with 10 bases that match TRBD2. The sample was sorted CD4+, CD8+, or CD8+CD57+ T cells (not recorded which) from PBMCs. CDR3 nucleotide sequence: TGTGCCAGCAGCTTAGCGCCCCCAGCGGGGGGGGAAGAGACCCAGTACTTC. Translating it yields CASSLAPPAGGEETQYF.